The present T cell receptor beta chain was sequenced within a study of metastatic and nonmetastatic thyroid tumors. Background on the study: Comparative analysis of repertoires was undertaken across blood and tumor or nodule tissue obtained from malignant and benign thyroid patients.

Findings and caveats of the study: The reported finding was significantly higher TCR beta diversity in malignant thyroid tumors relative to benign nodules, in blood and tumor.

Authors' data handling: It was from CDR3 differences across clinicopathological groups that a distant-metastasis classifier for papillary thyroid cancer was built. TCRdb re-analyzed the PCR reads through MiXCR. Here the V and J calls rest on TCRdb's processing, not on the authors' analysis. The sample has 40,000 to 55,000 clones; approximately 15% are singletons. Regarding this clone: The antigen remains unidentified.

Germline V gives CDR1 SGHAT, CDR2 FQDESV (reference sequence). CDR3 length: 18 amino acids. Thyroid surgery was performed in patients who had received no treatment beforehand. The sequence was obtained from a female donor with papillary thyroid cancer or a benign thyroid nodule (not recorded which). Some clones in this sample may be carry-over from other donors' samples. The chain combines TRBV11-1 with TRBJ2-2, with D possibly being TRBD2 (5 bases). What was sequenced was blood. This CDR3 reads CATRGESARACGTGELFF. The CDR3 DNA reads TGTGCTACGAGAGGCGAGAGCGCGAGGGCCTGCGGCACCGGGGAGCTGTTTTTT.